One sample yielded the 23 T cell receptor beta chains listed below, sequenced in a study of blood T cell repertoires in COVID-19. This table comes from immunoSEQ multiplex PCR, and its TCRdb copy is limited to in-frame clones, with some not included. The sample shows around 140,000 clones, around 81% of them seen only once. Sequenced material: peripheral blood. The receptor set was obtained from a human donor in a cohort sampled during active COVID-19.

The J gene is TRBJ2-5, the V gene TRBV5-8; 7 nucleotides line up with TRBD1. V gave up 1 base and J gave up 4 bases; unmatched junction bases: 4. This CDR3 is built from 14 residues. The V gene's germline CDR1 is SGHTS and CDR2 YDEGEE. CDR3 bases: TGTGCCAGCAGCTTGATTGCAGGGGGAGAGACCCAGTACTTC. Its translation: CASSLIAGGETQYF.

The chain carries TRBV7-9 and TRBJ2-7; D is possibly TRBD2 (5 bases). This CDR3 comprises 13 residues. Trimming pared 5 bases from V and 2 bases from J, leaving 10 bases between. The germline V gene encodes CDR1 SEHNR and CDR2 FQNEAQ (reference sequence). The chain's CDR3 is CASSPRATYEQYF. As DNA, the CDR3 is TGTGCCAGCAGCCCGCGGGCAACCTACGAGCAGTACTTC.

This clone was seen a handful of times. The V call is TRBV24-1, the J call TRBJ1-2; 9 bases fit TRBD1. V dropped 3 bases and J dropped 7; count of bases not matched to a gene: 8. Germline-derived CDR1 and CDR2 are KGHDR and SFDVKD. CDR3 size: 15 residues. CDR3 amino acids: CATSDPGQGFGGYTF. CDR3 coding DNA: TGTGCCACCAGTGATCCGGGACAGGGTTTTGGTGGCTACACCTTC.

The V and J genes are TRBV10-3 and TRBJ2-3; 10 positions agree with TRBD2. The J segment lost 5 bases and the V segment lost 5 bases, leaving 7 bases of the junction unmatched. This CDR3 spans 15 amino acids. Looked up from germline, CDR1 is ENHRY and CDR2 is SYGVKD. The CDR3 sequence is CAISKREGLGDTQYF. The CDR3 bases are TGTGCCATCAGTAAGCGGGAGGGCCTCGGAGATACGCAGTATTTT.

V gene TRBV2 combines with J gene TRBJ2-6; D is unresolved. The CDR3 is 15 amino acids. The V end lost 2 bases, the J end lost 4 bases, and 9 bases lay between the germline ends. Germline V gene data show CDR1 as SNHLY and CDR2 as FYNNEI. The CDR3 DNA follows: TGTGCCAGCAGTGAAAGAGTGTCGGGGGCCAACGTCCTGACTTTC. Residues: CASSERVSGANVLTF.

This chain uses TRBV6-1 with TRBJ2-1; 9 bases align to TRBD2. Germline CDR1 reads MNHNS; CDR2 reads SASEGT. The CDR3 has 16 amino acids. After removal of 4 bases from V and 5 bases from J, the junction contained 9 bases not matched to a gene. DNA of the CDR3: TGTGCCAGCAGTGGCCTAGCGGGGCGGAACAACAATGAGCAGTTCTTC. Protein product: CASSGLAGRNNNEQFF.

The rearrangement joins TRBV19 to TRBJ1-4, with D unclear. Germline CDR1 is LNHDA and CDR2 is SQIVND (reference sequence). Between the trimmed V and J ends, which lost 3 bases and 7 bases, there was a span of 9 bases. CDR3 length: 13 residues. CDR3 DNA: TGTGCCAGTAGTATCGACTTTCGTGAAAAACTGTTTTTT. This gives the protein CASSIDFREKLFF.

The CDR3 DNA is TGTGCCAGCAGCTTAGGGGCGGGGCCAGATACGCAGTATTTT. Translated: CASSLGAGPDTQYF. The chain couples TRBV7-9 to TRBJ2-3; a possible D gene is TRBD2 (6 bases). The V gene's germline CDR1 is SEHNR and CDR2 FQNEAQ (reference sequence). V was clipped by 1 base and J by 4 bases, with 9 bases between them. The CDR3 runs to 14 residues.

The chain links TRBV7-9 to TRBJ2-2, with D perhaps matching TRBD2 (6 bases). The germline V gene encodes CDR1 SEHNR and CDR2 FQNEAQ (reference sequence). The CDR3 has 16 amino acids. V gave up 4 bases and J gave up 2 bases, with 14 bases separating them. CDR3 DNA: TGTGCCAGCAGCTCCTCATTAGCGGCAAACACCGGGGAGCTGTTTTTT. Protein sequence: CASSSSLAANTGELFF.

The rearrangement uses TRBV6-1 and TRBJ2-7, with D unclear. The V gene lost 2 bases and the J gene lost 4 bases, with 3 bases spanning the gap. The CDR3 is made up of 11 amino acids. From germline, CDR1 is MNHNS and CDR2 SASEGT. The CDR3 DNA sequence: TGTGCCAGCAGTGAACGTTACGAGCAGTACTTC. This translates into CASSERYEQYF.

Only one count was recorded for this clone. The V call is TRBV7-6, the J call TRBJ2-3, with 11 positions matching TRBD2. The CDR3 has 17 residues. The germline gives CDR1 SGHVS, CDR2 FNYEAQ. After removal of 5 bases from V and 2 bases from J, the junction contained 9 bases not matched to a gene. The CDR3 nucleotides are TGTGCCAGCAGCGTCCGAACTAGCGGGAGATACACAGATACGCAGTATTTT. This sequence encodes CASSVRTSGRYTDTQYF.

The CDR3 DNA sequence: TGTGCCAGCTGGGCCCGAAGTGGTGCAGGGAGGGTGGGCTACACCTTC. Residues: CASWARSGAGRVGYTF. The genes are TRBV6-6 and TRBJ1-2, with a weak D call TRBD1 (5 bases). The V gene's germline CDR1 is MNHNY and CDR2 SVGAGI (reference sequence). The V end lost 8 bases, the J end lost 8 bases, and 27 bases lay between the germline ends. The CDR3 runs to 16 residues.

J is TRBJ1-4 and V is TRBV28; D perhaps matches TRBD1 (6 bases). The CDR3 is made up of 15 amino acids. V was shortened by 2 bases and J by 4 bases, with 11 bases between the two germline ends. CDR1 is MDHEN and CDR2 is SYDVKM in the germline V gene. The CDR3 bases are TGTGCCAGCAGTTTAGGGGGGGCGAATAATGAAAAACTGTTTTTT. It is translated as CASSLGGANNEKLFF.

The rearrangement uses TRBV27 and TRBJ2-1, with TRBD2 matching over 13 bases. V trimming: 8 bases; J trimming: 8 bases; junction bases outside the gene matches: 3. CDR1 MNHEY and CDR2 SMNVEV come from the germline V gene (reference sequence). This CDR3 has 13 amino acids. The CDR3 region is CASGLAGVYEQFF. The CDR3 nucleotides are TGTGCCAGCGGACTAGCGGGAGTCTATGAGCAGTTCTTC.

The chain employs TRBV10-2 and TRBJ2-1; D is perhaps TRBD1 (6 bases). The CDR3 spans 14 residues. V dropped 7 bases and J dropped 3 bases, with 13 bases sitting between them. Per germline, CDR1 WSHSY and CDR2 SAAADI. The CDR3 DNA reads TGCGCCAGCAAAGGGGACACCTACTACAATGAGCAGTTCTTC. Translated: CASKGDTYYNEQFF.

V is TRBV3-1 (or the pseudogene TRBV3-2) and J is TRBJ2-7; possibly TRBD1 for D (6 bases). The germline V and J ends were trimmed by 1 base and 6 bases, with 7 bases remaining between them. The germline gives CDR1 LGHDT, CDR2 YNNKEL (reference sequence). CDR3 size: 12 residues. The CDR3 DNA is TGTGCCAGCAGCCAAGGGGACACCGAGCAGTACTTC. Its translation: CASSQGDTEQYF.

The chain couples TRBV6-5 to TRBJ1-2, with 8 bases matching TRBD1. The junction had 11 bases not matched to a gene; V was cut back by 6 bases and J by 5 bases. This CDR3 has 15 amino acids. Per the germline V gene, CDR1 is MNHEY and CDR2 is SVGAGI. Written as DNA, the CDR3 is TGTGCCAGCAGAAACATAGAGACAGGGGCTTATGGCTACACCTTC. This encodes CASRNIETGAYGYTF.

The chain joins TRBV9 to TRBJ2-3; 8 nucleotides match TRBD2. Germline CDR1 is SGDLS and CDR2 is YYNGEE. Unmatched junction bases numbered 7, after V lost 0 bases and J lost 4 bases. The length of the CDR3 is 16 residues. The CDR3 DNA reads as TGTGCCAGCAGCGTAGTCGGTAGCGGGATCCCAGATACGCAGTATTTT. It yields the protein CASSVVGSGIPDTQYF.

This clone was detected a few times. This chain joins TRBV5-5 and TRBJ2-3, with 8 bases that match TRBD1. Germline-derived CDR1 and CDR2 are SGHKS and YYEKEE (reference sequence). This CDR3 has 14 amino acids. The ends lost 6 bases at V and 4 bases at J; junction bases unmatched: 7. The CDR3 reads CASIRTGSSDTQYF. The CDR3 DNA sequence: TGTGCCAGCATCAGGACAGGGAGCTCAGATACGCAGTATTTT.

CDR3 sequence reads: CASSLDTGANYGYTF. In nucleotides, the CDR3 is TGTGCCAGCAGCTTAGACACAGGAGCTAACTATGGCTACACCTTC. This rearrangement joins TRBV7-2 to TRBJ1-2; TRBD1 might be the D (5 bases). The CDR3 covers 15 residues. Germline V lookup: CDR1 SGHTA, CDR2 FQGNSA. The ends were cut back, 1 base at V and 0 bases at J, with 9 bases in the middle.

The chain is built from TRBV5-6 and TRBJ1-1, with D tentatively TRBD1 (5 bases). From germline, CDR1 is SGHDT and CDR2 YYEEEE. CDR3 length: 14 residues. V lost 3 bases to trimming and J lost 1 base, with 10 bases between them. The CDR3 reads CASSWGLGNTEAFF. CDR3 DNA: TGTGCCAGCAGCTGGGGACTGGGGAACACTGAAGCTTTCTTT.

The CDR3 coding sequence is TGTGCCAGCAGTTTACTTAGGGCAGGGGGCTCCTACGAGCAGTACTTC. Its translation is CASSLLRAGGSYEQYF. V gene TRBV28 combines with J gene TRBJ2-7; 7 bases line up with TRBD1. The CDR3 sequence is 16 residues long. The trim removed 2 bases at V and 0 bases at J, leaving 7 bases unmatched. Germline values: CDR1 MDHEN, CDR2 SYDVKM.

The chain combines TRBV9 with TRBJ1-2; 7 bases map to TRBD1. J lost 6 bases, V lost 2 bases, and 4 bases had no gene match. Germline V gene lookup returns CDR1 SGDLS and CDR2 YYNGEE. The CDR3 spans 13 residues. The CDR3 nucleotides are TGTGCCAGCAGCGTGAGACAGGGCCATGGCTACACCTTC. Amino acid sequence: CASSVRQGHGYTF. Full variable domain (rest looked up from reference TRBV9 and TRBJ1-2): DSGVTQTPKHLITATGQRVTLRCSPRSGDLSVYWYQQSLDQGLQFLIQYYNGEERAKGNILERFSAQQFPDLHSELNLSSLELGDSALYFCASSVRQGHGYTFGSGTRLTVV.